One sample yielded the 2 T cell receptor beta chains listed below, sequenced in a study of early T cells in non-severe SARS-CoV-2 infection. TCRdb called the 5' RACE reads again in MiXCR, with one record for every CDR3 protein. The top ten clones hold more than 2.5% of a sample with fewer than 50,000 distinct CDR3 sequences, roughly 4% of them seen once. What was sequenced was whole blood. These receptors all come from an adult who was a healthcare worker with PCR-confirmed SARS-CoV-2 infection or an uninfected control (not recorded which).

This clonotype was seen ten or more times. V gene TRBV10-1 combines with J gene TRBJ2-1; D is unclear. The V end was cut by 2 bases, the J end by 8 bases, with 4 bases between. Germline V lookup: CDR1 WNHNN, CDR2 SYGVQD (reference sequence). This CDR3 comprises 11 residues. The CDR3 sequence is CASSELDEQFF. CDR3 DNA sequence: TGCGCCAGCAGTGAGCTCGATGAGCAGTTCTTC.

This clonotype showed up just a few times. The CDR3 protein is CSASQIVRGREKLFF. The CDR3 DNA is TGCAGTGCTAGCCAGATTGTAAGGGGAAGAGAAAAACTGTTTTTT. This chain links TRBV20-1 with TRBJ1-4, with D perhaps matching TRBD1 (5 bases). Germline V gene lookup returns CDR1 DFQATT and CDR2 SNEGSKA (reference sequence). Trimming took off 3 bases at V and 8 bases at J, with 19 bases between the two ends. This CDR3 contains 15 residues.